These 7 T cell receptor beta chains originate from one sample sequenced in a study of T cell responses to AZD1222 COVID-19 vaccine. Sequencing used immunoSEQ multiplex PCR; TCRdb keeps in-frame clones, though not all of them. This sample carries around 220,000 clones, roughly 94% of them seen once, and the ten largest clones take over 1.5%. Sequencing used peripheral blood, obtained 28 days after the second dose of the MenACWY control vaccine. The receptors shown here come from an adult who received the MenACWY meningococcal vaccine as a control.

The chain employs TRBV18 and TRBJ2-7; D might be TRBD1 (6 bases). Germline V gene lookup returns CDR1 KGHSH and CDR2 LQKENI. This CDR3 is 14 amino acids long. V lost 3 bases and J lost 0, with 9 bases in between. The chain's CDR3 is CASSPGASSYEQYF. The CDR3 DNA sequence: TGTGCCAGCTCACCGGGGGCGAGCTCCTACGAGCAGTACTTC.

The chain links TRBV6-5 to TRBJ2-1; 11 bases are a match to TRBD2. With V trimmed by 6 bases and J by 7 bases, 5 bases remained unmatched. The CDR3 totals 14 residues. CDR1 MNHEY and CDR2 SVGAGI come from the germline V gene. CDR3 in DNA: TGTGCCAGCAGGCTAGCGGGAGGTCTGAATGAGCAGTTCTTC. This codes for CASRLAGGLNEQFF.

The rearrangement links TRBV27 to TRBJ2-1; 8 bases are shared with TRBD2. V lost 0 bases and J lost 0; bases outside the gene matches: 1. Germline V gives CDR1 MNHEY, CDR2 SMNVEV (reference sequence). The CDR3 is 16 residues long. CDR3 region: CASSLSSGSSYNEQFF. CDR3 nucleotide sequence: TGTGCCAGCAGTTTATCGAGCGGGAGCTCCTACAATGAGCAGTTCTTC.

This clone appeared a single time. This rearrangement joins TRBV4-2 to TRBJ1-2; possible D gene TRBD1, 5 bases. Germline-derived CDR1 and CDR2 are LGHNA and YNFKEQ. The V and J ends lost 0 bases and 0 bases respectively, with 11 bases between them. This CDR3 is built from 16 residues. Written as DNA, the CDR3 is TGTGCCAGCAGCCAAGAACCCAGGGTAGCTAACTATGGCTACACCTTC. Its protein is CASSQEPRVANYGYTF.

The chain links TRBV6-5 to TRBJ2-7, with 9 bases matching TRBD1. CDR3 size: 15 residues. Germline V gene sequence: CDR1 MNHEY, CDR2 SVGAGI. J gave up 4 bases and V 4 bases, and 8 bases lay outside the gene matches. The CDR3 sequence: CASSSSGTGLYEQYF. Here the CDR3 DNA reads TGTGCCAGCAGTTCCTCCGGGACAGGGCTGTACGAGCAGTACTTC.

DNA for the CDR3: TGTGCCAGCAGCGTGGCGGGGGGTAGGGGCACAGATACGCAGTATTTT. Its translation is CASSVAGGRGTDTQYF. J is TRBJ2-3 and V is TRBV9; 8 positions agree with TRBD2. This CDR3 is built from 16 residues. Germline V gene lookup returns CDR1 SGDLS and CDR2 YYNGEE. Trimming removed 2 bases from V and 1 base from J; junction bases left unmatched: 6.

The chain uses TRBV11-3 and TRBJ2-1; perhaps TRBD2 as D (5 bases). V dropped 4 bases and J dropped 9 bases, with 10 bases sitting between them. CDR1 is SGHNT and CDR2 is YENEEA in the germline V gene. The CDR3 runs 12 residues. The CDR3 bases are TGTGCCAGCAGCTCCTCGGCGGGTGAGCAGTTCTTC. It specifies CASSSSAGEQFF.